One sample yielded the 27 T cell receptor beta chains listed below, sequenced in a study of graft-versus-host responses after intestinal transplantation. Assay: immunoSEQ multiplex PCR; the TCRdb copy retains only in-frame clones and omits some. The sample records roughly 120,000 clones, about 94% being singletons. No antigen is known for these receptors. Sequenced material: unstimulated CD8+ T cells sorted from spleen or lymph node cells, taken before intestinal transplant. The receptors were sampled from a human donor who received an intestinal transplant.

The CDR3 sequence is CASSPGGGGGQYQETQYF. DNA of the CDR3: TGTGCCAGCAGCCCGGGAGGGGGCGGGGGCCAGTACCAAGAGACCCAGTACTTC. This sequence joins TRBV7-3 and TRBJ2-5, with a weak D call TRBD2 (8 bases). The CDR3 totals 18 residues. Germline V lookup: CDR1 SGHTA, CDR2 FQGTGA. Trimming took 5 bases from V and 0 from J, leaving 22 bases between them. Drawing the rest from reference TRBV7-3 and TRBJ2-5, the complete variable domain is GAGVSQTPSNKVTEKGKYVELRCDPISGHTALYWYRQSLGQGPEFLIYFQGTGAADDSGLPNDRFFAVRPEGSVSTLKIQRTERGDSAVYLCASSPGGGGGQYQETQYFGPGTRLLVL.

The chain is built from TRBV7-9 and TRBJ1-1; 8 nucleotides line up with TRBD1. V lost 1 base to trimming and J lost 0 bases; unmatched junction nucleotides: 1. Per the germline V gene, CDR1 is SEHNR and CDR2 is FQNEAQ (reference sequence). There are 15 residues in the CDR3. CDR3 residues: CASSLGQGLNTEAFF. Written as DNA, the CDR3 is TGTGCCAGCAGCTTAGGACAGGGGTTGAACACTGAAGCTTTCTTT.

The gene calls are TRBV10-3 and TRBJ2-7; D is possibly TRBD1 (6 bases). The CDR3 has 15 residues. V was clipped by 2 bases and J by 2 bases, with 13 bases between them. The germline CDR1 and CDR2 sequences are ENHRY and SYGVKD. The CDR3 DNA sequence: TGTGCCATCAGTGAGCCGGGACATCCAACCTACGAGCAGTACTTC. Translation: CAISEPGHPTYEQYF.

The count of this clone is one. V usage is TRBV30 and J usage is TRBJ2-7; D ambiguous. Trimming took off 3 bases at V and 0 bases at J, with 12 bases between the two ends. Germline V CDR1 and CDR2: GTSNPN, SVGIG (reference sequence). The CDR3 runs 14 residues. This CDR3 reads CAWSETWDSYEQYF. The DNA for the CDR3 is TGTGCCTGGAGCGAAACTTGGGACTCCTACGAGCAGTACTTC.

V usage is TRBV6-1 and J usage is TRBJ1-4; no firm D call. V was shortened by 2 bases and J by 5 bases, with 12 bases between the two germline ends. Germline V lookup: CDR1 MNHNS, CDR2 SASEGT. This CDR3 has 15 residues. Here the CDR3 reads CASSEWPGDNEKLFF. CDR3 bases: TGTGCCAGCAGTGAATGGCCAGGAGACAATGAAAAACTGTTTTTT.

The CDR3 nucleotides are TGTGCCAGTAGTTGGGGGGATTACAGCAATCAGCCCCAGCATTTT. This codes for CASSWGDYSNQPQHF. The V and J genes are TRBV19 and TRBJ1-5, with D possibly TRBD1 on 5 matching bases. The CDR3 covers 15 residues. With 5 bases removed from V and 1 base from J, the gap between germline ends came to 12 bases. From germline, CDR1 is LNHDA and CDR2 SQIVND (reference sequence). The whole variable domain, remainder taken from reference TRBV19 and TRBJ1-5, is DGGITQSPKYLFRKEGQNVTLSCEQNLNHDAMYWYRQDPGQGLRLIYYSQIVNDFQKGDIAEGYSVSREKKESFPLTVTSAQKNPTAFYLCASSWGDYSNQPQHFGDGTRLSIL.

CDR3 sequence: CASSPRRSGLAGYNEQFF. The CDR3 coding sequence is TGTGCCAGCAGCCCTCGACGCTCGGGACTAGCGGGTTACAATGAGCAGTTCTTC. The genes are TRBV11-3 and TRBJ2-1, with 12 bases matching TRBD2. This CDR3 region has 18 residues. The V and J ends lost 5 bases and 4 bases, in that order; junction bases with no gene match: 12. Germline CDR1 and CDR2: SGHNT and YENEEA.

A single count supports this clone. This chain connects TRBV9 to TRBJ2-7; 7 nucleotides align to TRBD1. The trim removed 3 bases at V and 0 bases at J, leaving 3 bases unmatched. CDR1 SGDLS and CDR2 YYNGEE come from the germline V gene. This CDR3 spans 14 amino acids. In DNA form, the CDR3 reads TGTGCCAGCAGCGGGTGGGACAGCTCCTACGAGCAGTACTTC. It encodes CASSGWDSSYEQYF.

V gene TRBV7-9 combines with J gene TRBJ2-7; D is ambiguous. CDR3 length: 13 residues. Germline V gene data show CDR1 as SEHNR and CDR2 as FQNEAQ (reference sequence). The V end was cut by 3 bases, the J end by 2 bases, with 8 bases between. The CDR3 loop is CASSFRGPYEQYF. CDR3 in DNA: TGTGCCAGCAGCTTTCGAGGCCCCTACGAGCAGTACTTC.

The V call is TRBV27, the J call TRBJ1-5; D gene unclear. Germline CDR1 MNHEY, CDR2 SMNVEV (reference sequence). The CDR3 is 13 amino acids. Trimming cost V 4 bases and J 7 bases, with 11 bases left between them. The DNA of the CDR3 is TGTGCCAGCAGTTATCGGGGTAACCAGCCCCAGCATTTT. This sequence encodes CASSYRGNQPQHF.

The V and J genes are TRBV7-6 and TRBJ1-2; D is possibly TRBD1 (6 bases). Trimming left V 5 bases short and J 7 bases short, with 20 bases between. The CDR3 runs to 15 residues. The germline V gene encodes CDR1 SGHVS and CDR2 FNYEAQ. This CDR3 reads CASSATSWGQAGYTF. The CDR3 DNA reads as TGTGCCAGCAGCGCGACTTCTTGGGGGCAAGCTGGCTACACCTTC.

The V gene is TRBV28, the J gene TRBJ2-3; TRBD2 matches 11 bases. V lost 6 bases, J lost 6 bases, and 8 bases stayed unmatched. The CDR3 consists of 15 residues. Germline V CDR1 and CDR2: MDHEN, SYDVKM. The CDR3 nucleotides are TGTGCCAGCAGCAAGACTAGCGGGATCTTTGATACGCAGTATTTT. It yields the protein CASSKTSGIFDTQYF. Full variable domain (remainder filled in from reference TRBV28 and TRBJ2-3): DVKVTQSSRYLVKRTGEKVFLECVQDMDHENMFWYRQDPGLGLRLIYFSYDVKMKEKGDIPEGYSVSREKKERFSLILESASTNQTSMYLCASSKTSGIFDTQYFGPGTRLTVL.

The rearrangement links TRBV5-1 to TRBJ1-1; D not resolved. Germline assignment: CDR1 SGHRS and CDR2 YFSETQ. This CDR3 is built from 15 residues. V lost 1 base and J lost 4, with 14 bases in between. This chain's CDR3 is CASSLRGQPVTEAFF. CDR3 nucleotides: TGCGCCAGCAGCTTGAGAGGGCAGCCGGTCACTGAAGCTTTCTTT.

This chain links TRBV18 with TRBJ1-1; D call uncertain. Germline V gene sequence: CDR1 KGHSH, CDR2 LQKENI. The CDR3 is 15 amino acids. Trimming cost V 0 bases and J 1 base, with 9 bases left between them. CDR3 bases: TGTGCCAGCTCACCACCGGCCGGGAGGAACACTGAAGCTTTCTTT. Amino acid sequence: CASSPPAGRNTEAFF.

V gene TRBV30 combines with J gene TRBJ1-5; 7 bases are shared with TRBD1. The CDR3 is 14 residues long. The V gene end was trimmed by 2 bases and the J gene end by 6 bases; junction bases not matched to a gene: 7. Germline V gene data show CDR1 as GTSNPN and CDR2 as SVGIG (reference sequence). This CDR3 is CAWSSKGAGQPQHF. In DNA, the CDR3 is TGTGCCTGGAGTTCGAAGGGGGCGGGTCAGCCCCAGCATTTT.

The chain couples TRBV27 to TRBJ2-7; TRBD1 matches at 8 bases. Trimming took 2 bases from V and 2 from J; bases not matched to a gene: 5. Germline assignment: CDR1 MNHEY and CDR2 SMNVEV (reference sequence). This CDR3 has 15 residues. This chain's CDR3 is CASSLKGTGPYEQYF. The CDR3 DNA reads as TGTGCCAGCAGTTTAAAAGGGACAGGCCCCTACGAGCAGTACTTC.

The V gene is TRBV27, the J gene TRBJ2-4; D is uncertain. Germline V CDR1 and CDR2: MNHEY, SMNVEV (reference sequence). The CDR3 consists of 13 residues. Trimming left V 3 bases short and J 9 bases short, with 12 bases between. CDR3 bases: TGTGCCAGCAGTTTTGACGTATTGGGCATTCAGTACTTC. Protein product: CASSFDVLGIQYF.

The chain employs TRBV7-9 and TRBJ2-7, with a possible D match to TRBD2 (5 bases). Trimming took 3 bases from V and 2 from J, leaving 8 bases between them. Germline CDR1 reads SEHNR; CDR2 reads FQNEAQ (reference sequence). This CDR3 region has 13 residues. The CDR3 DNA is TGTGCCAGCAGCTTGAGCGGTGCCTACGAGCAGTACTTC. This sequence encodes CASSLSGAYEQYF. Full variable domain (rest looked up from reference TRBV7-9 and TRBJ2-7): DTGVSQNPRHKITKRGQNVTFRCDPISEHNRLYWYRQTLGQGPEFLTYFQNEAQLEKSRLLSDRFSAERPKGSFSTLEIQRTEQGDSAMYLCASSLSGAYEQYFGPGTRLTVT.

The chain has TRBV7-9 and TRBJ2-2; 10 positions match TRBD2. This CDR3 has 14 amino acids. V gave up 7 bases and J gave up 4 bases; unmatched junction bases: 3. Looked up from germline, CDR1 is SEHNR and CDR2 is FQNEAQ (reference sequence). The CDR3 loop reads CASTSGSITGELFF. The DNA of the CDR3 is TGTGCCAGCACTAGCGGGAGTATCACCGGGGAGCTGTTTTTT. Variable domain in full (rest from reference TRBV7-9 and TRBJ2-2): DTGVSQNPRHKITKRGQNVTFRCDPISEHNRLYWYRQTLGQGPEFLTYFQNEAQLEKSRLLSDRFSAERPKGSFSTLEIQRTEQGDSAMYLCASTSGSITGELFFGEGSRLTVL.

The V gene is TRBV9, the J gene TRBJ1-2; 7 bases are a match to TRBD1. CDR1 is SGDLS and CDR2 is YYNGEE in the germline V gene. Trimming took 0 bases from V and 3 from J; bases not matched to a gene: 2. The CDR3 consists of 14 residues. CDR3 bases: TGTGCCAGCAGCGTAGATGGGACAGACTATGGCTACACCTTC. As protein: CASSVDGTDYGYTF.

This clone was seen only once. This sequence joins TRBV9 and TRBJ2-1; D is perhaps TRBD2 (7 bases). CDR1 and CDR2 from the germline V gene are SGDLS and YYNGEE. The V gene lost 2 bases and the J gene lost 8 bases, with 17 bases spanning the gap. This CDR3 is 15 amino acids long. The CDR3 DNA reads as TGTGCCAGCAGCGTTGGGGGAGGGGGGGGCTATGAGCAGTTCTTC. Protein product: CASSVGGGGGYEQFF.

The chain carries TRBV5-1 and TRBJ2-3; TRBD2 aligns across 10 bases. Per the germline V gene, CDR1 is SGHRS and CDR2 is YFSETQ. Unmatched junction bases numbered 4, after V lost 4 bases and J lost 2 bases. The CDR3 spans 15 residues. The CDR3 region is CASSLGLAFTDTQYF. The DNA for the CDR3 is TGCGCCAGCAGCCTGGGACTAGCGTTCACAGATACGCAGTATTTT.

This sequence joins TRBV10-3 and TRBJ2-5, with TRBD2 matching 8 bases. CDR1 is ENHRY, CDR2 SYGVKD, per germline. The CDR3 is made up of 11 amino acids. The CDR3 DNA follows: TGTGCTAGCGGGACGGTGGGGACCCAGTACTTC. Translated, it gives CASGTVGTQYF.

The chain uses TRBV19 and TRBJ2-7; D assignment may be TRBD1 or TRBD2 (6 bases each). The CDR3 consists of 16 residues. Germline CDR1 LNHDA, CDR2 SQIVND (reference sequence). V was pared by 3 bases and J by 3 bases, with 18 bases between. CDR3 in amino acids: CASSISGATGSYEQYF. In DNA form, the CDR3 reads TGTGCCAGTAGTATCTCGGGGGCGACGGGGAGCTACGAGCAGTACTTC.

The J gene is TRBJ2-3, the V gene TRBV29-1, with 9 bases matching TRBD2. The CDR3 has 16 amino acids. From germline, CDR1 is SQVTM and CDR2 ANQGSEA. Trimming removed 7 bases from V and 0 bases from J; junction bases left unmatched: 11. CDR3 in DNA: TGCAGCGCCTCAGGTAGCGGGGGCCCTAGCACAGATACGCAGTATTTT. Translating it yields CSASGSGGPSTDTQYF.

The chain has TRBV7-6 and TRBJ2-7, with 9 bases lining up with TRBD2. The CDR3 runs 18 residues. CDR1 is SGHVS and CDR2 is FNYEAQ in the germline V gene. Trimming at V came to 4 bases and at J to 3 bases, leaving 16 bases not matched to a gene. CDR3 bases: TGTGCCAGCAGCTCCGCCCCTCCCGGACTAGCGAGGGGCTACGAGCAGTACTTC. Amino acids: CASSSAPPGLARGYEQYF.

This sequence joins TRBV4-1 and TRBJ2-7; 9 positions match TRBD1. The germline V gene encodes CDR1 MGHRA and CDR2 YSYEKL. The CDR3 is 15 amino acids. V lost 2 bases to trimming and J lost 2 bases; unmatched junction nucleotides: 4. The CDR3 is CASSQLGQGPYEQYF. In DNA, the CDR3 is TGCGCCAGCAGCCAACTGGGACAGGGCCCCTACGAGCAGTACTTC.